A selection of T cell receptor beta chains follows, all from one sample in a study of blood T cell repertoires in COVID-19. Method: immunoSEQ multiplex PCR; TCRdb's copy keeps in-frame clones and lacks some. The sample lists some 200,000 clones; 80% to 90% were seen once. Sequencing used peripheral blood. The receptors shown here come from a woman between 45 and 60 years old with active or convalescent COVID-19. The CDR3 runs from the conserved cysteine through the conserved F or W. A D gene is named only where the DNA matches it firmly.

D,V,J,length,DNA,CDR3
TRBD1,TRBV3-1/TRBV3-2,TRBJ1-3,17,TGTGCCAGCAGCCAATACTCTTGGGACAGCTCTGGAAACACCATATATTTT,CASSQYSWDSSGNTIYF
.,TRBV19,TRBJ2-7,17,TGTGCCAGTAGTACGCCTCGCTCAGCGGCTAGCTCCTACGAGCAGTACTTC,CASSTPRSAASSYEQYF
TRBD1,TRBV19,TRBJ1-1,16,TGTGCCAGTAGTATCAGCGGGACAGGGGGGTACACTGAAGCTTTCTTT,CASSISGTGGYTEAFF
TRBD1,TRBV3-1/TRBV3-2,TRBJ1-5,12,TGTGCCAGCAGCCCAGGGGGAACGTCCCAGCATTTT,CASSPGGTSQHF
.,TRBV7-3,TRBJ2-5,13,TGTGCCAGCAGCGAGACTAGATTGCAGACCCAGTACTTC,CASSETRLQTQYF
TRBD1,TRBV11-3,TRBJ2-2,15,TGTGCCAGCAGCTTGGACAGGAGAAACACCGGGGAGCTGTTTTTT,CASSLDRRNTGELFF
TRBD1,TRBV10-2,TRBJ1-2,18,TGCGCCAGCAGTGAGGACCGGGACAGGAGCTTCCCCCTTTATGGCTACACCTTC,CASSEDRDRSFPLYGYTF
TRBD2,TRBV10-3,TRBJ2-3,16,TGTGCCATCAGTACAAACTACCGGGACTACGGATATACGCAGTATTTT,CAISTNYRDYGYTQYF
TRBD1,TRBV28,TRBJ1-2,14,TGTGCCAGCAGTATCGGACAGGGGACGGCTGGCTACACCTTC,CASSIGQGTAGYTF
.,TRBV5-4,TRBJ2-5,14,TGTGCCAGCAGCTACCGGGACACGAAGGGGACCCAGTACTTC,CASSYRDTKGTQYF